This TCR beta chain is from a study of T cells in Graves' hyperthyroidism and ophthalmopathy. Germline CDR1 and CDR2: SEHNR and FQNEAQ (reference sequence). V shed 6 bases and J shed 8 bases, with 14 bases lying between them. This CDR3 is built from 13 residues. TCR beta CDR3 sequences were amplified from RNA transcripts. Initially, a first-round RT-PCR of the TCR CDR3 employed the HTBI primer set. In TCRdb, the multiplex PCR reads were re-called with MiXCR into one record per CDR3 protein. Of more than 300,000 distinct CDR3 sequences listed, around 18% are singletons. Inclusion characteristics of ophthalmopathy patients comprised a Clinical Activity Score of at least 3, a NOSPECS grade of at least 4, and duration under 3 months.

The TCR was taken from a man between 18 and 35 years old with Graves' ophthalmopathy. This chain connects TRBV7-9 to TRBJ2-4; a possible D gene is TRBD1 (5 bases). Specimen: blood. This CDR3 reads CASSGPGQDIQYF. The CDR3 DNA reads TGTGCCAGCAGTGGGCCAGGGCAGGACATTCAGTACTTC.